This T cell receptor (beta chain) was identified in a study of cytomegalovirus exposure and HLA in healthy donors. Looking at the study overall: For the approximately 430 genotyped donors, about 81% fell within the Caucasian-associated ancestry cluster.

General study findings and limits: Later, an analysis found that common viral pathogens appeared to be linked with several of the most significant clusters. Accounts indicate the classifier identified cytomegalovirus status with strong specificity and sensitivity. TCR beta V- and J-gene trimming, according to a later analysis, was linked to a missense DCLRE1C variant.

Comments on this clone: The target antigen is unknown.

The PCR ran on 60 Vbeta and 13 Jbeta primers. Sequencing used immunoSEQ multiplex PCR; TCRdb keeps in-frame clones, though not all of them. The table lists approximately 170,000 clones, around 68% of them singletons. J lost 0 bases, V lost 7 bases, and 9 bases had no gene match. Germline-derived CDR1 and CDR2 are LNHDA and SQIVND (reference sequence). This CDR3 contains 16 residues. The chain couples TRBV19 to TRBJ1-5; 7 nucleotides match TRBD1. The material sequenced was PBMCs. The TCR was taken from a woman in her thirties or forties in good health and CMV-seropositive. CDR3 residues: CASKLAPGGSNQPQHF. CDR3 sequence (DNA): TGTGCCAGTAAACTCGCCCCAGGGGGTAGCAATCAGCCCCAGCATTTT.